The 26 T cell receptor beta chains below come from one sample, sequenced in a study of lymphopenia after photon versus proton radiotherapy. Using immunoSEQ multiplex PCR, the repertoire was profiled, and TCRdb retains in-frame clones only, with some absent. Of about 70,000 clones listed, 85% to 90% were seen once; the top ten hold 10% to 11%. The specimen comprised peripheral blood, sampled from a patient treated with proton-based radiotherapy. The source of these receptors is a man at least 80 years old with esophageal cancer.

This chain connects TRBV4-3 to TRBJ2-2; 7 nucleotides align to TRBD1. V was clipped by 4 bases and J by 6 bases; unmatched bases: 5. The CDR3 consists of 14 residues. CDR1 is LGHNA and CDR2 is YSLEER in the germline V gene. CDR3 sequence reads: CASSLLQGSGELFF. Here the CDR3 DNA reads TGCGCCAGCAGCCTCTTACAGGGGTCCGGGGAGCTGTTTTTT.

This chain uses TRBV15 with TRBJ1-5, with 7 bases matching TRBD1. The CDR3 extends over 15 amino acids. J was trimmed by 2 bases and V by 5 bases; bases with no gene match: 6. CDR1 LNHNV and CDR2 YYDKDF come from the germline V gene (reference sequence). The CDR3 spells CATSRLGQGNQPQHF. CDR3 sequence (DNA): TGTGCCACCAGCCGACTTGGACAGGGCAATCAGCCCCAGCATTTT.

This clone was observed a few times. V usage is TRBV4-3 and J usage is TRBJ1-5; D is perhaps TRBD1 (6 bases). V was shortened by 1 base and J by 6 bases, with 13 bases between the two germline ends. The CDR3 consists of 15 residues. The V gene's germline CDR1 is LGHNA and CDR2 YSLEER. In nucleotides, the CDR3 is TGCGCCAGCAGCCAAGTGCAGGGGTTGGGTCAGCCCCAGCATTTT. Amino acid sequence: CASSQVQGLGQPQHF.

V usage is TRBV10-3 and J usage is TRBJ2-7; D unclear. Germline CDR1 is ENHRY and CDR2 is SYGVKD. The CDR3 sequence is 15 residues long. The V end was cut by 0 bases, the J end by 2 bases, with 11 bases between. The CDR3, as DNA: TGTGCCATCAGTGAGTCTGGGGAAGGTACCTACGAGCAGTACTTC. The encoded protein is CAISESGEGTYEQYF.

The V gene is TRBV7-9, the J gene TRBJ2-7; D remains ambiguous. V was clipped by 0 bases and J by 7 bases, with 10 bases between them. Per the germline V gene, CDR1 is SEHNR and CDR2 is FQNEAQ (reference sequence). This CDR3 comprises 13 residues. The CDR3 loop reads CASSLAERGEQYF. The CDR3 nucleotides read TGTGCCAGCAGCTTAGCGGAACGTGGGGAGCAGTACTTC.

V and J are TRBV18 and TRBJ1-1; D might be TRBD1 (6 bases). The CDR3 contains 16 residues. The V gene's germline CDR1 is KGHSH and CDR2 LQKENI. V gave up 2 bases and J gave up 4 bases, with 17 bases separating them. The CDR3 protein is CASSPMSGGLGTEAFF. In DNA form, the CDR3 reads TGTGCCAGCTCACCAATGTCGGGGGGCTTGGGCACTGAAGCTTTCTTT.

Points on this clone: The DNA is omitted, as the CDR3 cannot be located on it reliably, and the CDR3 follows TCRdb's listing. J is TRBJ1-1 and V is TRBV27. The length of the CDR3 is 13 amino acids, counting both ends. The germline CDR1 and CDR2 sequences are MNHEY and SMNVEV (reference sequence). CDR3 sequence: CASNFGVGSGAFF.

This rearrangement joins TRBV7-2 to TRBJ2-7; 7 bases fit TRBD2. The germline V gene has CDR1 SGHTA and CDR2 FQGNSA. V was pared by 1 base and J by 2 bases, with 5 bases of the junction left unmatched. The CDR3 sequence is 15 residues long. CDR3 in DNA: TGTGCCAGCAGCTTAGATCTAGCGGATACCTACGAGCAGTACTTC. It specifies CASSLDLADTYEQYF.

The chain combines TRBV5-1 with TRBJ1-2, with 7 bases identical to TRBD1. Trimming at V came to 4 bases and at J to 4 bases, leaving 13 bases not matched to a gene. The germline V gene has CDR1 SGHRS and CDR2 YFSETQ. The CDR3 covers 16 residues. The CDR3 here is CASSTGQHRGGYGYTF. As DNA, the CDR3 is TGCGCCAGCAGCACGGGACAGCACCGAGGCGGCTATGGCTACACCTTC.

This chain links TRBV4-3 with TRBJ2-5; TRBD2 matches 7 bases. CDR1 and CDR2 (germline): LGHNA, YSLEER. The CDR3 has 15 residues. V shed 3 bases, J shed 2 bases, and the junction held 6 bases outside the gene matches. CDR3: CASSQGGLGQETQYF. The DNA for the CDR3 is TGCGCCAGCAGCCAGGGCGGACTAGGACAAGAGACCCAGTACTTC.

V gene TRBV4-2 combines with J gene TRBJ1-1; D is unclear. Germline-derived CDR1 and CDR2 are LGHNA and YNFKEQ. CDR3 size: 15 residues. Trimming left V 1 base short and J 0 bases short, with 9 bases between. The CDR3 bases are TGTGCCAGCAGCCAAGTCCCCCCCGTGAACACTGAAGCTTTCTTT. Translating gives CASSQVPPVNTEAFF.

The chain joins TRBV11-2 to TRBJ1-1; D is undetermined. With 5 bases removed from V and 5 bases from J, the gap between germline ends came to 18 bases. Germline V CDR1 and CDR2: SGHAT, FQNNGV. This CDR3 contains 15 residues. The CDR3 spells CASSKPGFLGTEAFF. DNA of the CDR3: TGTGCCAGCAGCAAGCCTGGTTTTTTGGGGACTGAAGCTTTCTTT.

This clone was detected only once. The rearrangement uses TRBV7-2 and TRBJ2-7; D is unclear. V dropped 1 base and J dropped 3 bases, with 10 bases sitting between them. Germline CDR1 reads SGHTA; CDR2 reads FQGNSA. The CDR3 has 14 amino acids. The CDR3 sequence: CASSLVVGYYEQYF. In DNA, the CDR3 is TGTGCCAGCAGCTTAGTCGTAGGTTACTACGAGCAGTACTTC.

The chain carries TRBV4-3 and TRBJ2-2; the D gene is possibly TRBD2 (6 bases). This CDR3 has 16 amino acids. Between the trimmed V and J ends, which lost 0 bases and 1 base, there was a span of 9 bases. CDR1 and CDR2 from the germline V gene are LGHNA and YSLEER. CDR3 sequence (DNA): TGCGCCAGCAGCCAAGACCGGGGAGGGAACACCGGGGAGCTGTTTTTT. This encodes CASSQDRGGNTGELFF.

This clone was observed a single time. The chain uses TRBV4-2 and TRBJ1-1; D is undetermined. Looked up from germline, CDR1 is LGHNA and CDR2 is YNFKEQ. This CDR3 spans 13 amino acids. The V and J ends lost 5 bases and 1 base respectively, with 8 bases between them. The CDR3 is CASSFATNTEAFF. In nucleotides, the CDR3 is TGTGCCAGCAGCTTCGCTACGAACACTGAAGCTTTCTTT.

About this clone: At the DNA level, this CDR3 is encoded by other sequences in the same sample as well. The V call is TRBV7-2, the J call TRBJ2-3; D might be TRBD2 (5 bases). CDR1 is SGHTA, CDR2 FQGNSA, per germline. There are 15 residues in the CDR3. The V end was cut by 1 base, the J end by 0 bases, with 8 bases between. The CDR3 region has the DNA TGTGCCAGCAGCTTAGGGCTAGCTAGCACAGATACGCAGTATTTT. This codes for CASSLGLASTDTQYF. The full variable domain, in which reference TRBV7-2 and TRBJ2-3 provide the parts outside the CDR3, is GAGVSQSPSNKVTEKGKDVELRCDPISGHTALYWYRQSLGQGLEFLIYFQGNSAPDKSGLPSDRFSAERTGGSVSTLTIQRTQQEDSAVYLCASSLGLASTDTQYFGPGTRLTVL.

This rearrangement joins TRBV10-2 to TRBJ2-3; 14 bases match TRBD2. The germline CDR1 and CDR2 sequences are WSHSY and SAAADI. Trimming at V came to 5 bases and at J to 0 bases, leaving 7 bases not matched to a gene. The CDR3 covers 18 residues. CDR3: CASSRSGTSGGSTDTQYF. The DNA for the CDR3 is TGCGCCAGCAGTCGTTCCGGGACTAGCGGGGGTAGCACAGATACGCAGTATTTT.

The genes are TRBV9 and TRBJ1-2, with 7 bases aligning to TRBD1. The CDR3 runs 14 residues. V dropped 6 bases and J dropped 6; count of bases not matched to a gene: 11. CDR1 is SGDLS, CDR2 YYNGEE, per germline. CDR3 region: CASTRGGPGNGYTF. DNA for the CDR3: TGTGCCAGCACCAGGGGGGGCCCCGGGAATGGCTACACCTTC.

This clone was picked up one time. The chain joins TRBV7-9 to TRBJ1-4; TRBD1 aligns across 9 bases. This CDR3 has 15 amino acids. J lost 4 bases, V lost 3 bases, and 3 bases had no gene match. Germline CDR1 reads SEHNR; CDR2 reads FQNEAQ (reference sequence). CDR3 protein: CASSFGQGYNEKLFF. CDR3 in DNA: TGTGCCAGCAGCTTCGGACAGGGGTATAATGAAAAACTGTTTTTT.

The CDR3 DNA follows: TGTGCCTGGAGTCGAGGCGGACCCTATGGCTACACCTTC. It is translated as CAWSRGGPYGYTF. This chain links TRBV30 with TRBJ1-2; no clear D. The germline V gene encodes CDR1 GTSNPN and CDR2 SVGIG (reference sequence). The CDR3 length is 13 residues. V was shortened by 2 bases and J by 4 bases, with 11 bases between the two germline ends.

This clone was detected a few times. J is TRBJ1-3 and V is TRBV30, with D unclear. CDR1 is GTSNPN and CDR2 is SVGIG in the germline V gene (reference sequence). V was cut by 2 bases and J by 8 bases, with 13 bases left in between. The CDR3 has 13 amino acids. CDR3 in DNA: TGTGCCTGGAGTTCCTTTCCCGGGGACACCATATATTTT. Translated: CAWSSFPGDTIYF.

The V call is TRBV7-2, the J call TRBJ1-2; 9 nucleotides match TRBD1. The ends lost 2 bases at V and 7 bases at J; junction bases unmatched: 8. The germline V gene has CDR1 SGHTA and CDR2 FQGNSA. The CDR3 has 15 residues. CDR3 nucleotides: TGTGCCAGCAGCTTAAGTTCACAGGGGGCTTCTGGCTACACCTTC. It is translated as CASSLSSQGASGYTF.

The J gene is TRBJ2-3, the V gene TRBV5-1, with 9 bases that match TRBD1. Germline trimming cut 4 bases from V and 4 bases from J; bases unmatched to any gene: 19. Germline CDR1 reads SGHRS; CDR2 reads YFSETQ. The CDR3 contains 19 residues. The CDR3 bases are TGCGCCAGCAGCCCACGACCCGGACTCAGGGACAGGGTCCCAGATACGCAGTATTTT. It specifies CASSPRPGLRDRVPDTQYF.

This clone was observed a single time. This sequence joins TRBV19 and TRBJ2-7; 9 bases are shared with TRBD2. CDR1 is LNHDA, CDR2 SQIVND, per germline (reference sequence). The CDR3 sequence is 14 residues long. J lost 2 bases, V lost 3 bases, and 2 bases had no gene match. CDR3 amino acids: CASSIQRGAYEQYF. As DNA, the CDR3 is TGTGCCAGTAGTATCCAGCGGGGGGCCTACGAGCAGTACTTC.

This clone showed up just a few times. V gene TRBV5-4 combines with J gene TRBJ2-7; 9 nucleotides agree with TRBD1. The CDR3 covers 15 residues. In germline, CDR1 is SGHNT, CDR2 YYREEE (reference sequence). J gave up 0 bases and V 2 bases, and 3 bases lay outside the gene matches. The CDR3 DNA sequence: TGTGCCAGCAGCTTAGACAGGGGGTCCTCCTACGAGCAGTACTTC. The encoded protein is CASSLDRGSSYEQYF.

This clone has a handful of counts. The DNA of the CDR3 is TGCGCCAGCAGCAAGCCCTACGAGCAGTACTTC. Residues: CASSKPYEQYF. The chain joins TRBV10-1 to TRBJ2-7; D is undetermined. CDR1 and CDR2 from the germline V gene are WNHNN and SYGVQD (reference sequence). Trimming shortened V by 6 bases and J by 2 bases, and 5 bases separated the two germline ends. The CDR3 has 11 amino acids.